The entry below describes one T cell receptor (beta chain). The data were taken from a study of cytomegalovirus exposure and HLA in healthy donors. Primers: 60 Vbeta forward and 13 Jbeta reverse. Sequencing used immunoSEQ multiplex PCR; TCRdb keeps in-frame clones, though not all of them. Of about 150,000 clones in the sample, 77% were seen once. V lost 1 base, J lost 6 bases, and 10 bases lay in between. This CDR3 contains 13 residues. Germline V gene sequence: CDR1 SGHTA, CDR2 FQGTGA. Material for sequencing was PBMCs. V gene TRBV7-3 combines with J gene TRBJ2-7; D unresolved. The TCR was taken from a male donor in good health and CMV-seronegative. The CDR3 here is CASSLKGSSEQYF. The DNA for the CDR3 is TGTGCCAGCAGCTTAAAAGGTTCTAGCGAGCAGTACTTC.